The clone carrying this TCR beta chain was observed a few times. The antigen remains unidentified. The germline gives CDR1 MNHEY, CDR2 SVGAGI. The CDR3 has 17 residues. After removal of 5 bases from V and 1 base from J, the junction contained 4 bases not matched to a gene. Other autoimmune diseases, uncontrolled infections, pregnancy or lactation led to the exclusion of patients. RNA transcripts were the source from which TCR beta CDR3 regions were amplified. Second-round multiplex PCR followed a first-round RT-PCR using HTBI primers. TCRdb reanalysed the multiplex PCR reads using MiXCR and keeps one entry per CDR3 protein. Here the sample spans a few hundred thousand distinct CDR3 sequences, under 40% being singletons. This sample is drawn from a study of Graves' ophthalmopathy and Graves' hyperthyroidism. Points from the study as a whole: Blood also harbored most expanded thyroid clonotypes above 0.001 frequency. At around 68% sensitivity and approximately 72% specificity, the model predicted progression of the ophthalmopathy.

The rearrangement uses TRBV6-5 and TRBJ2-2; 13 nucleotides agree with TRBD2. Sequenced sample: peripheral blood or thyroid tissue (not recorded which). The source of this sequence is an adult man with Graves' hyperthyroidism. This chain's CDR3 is CASSRTSGGLNTGELFF. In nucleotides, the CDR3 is TGTGCCAGCAGTAGGACTAGCGGGGGATTGAACACCGGGGAGCTGTTTTTT.